This T cell receptor beta chain was captured by sequencing in a study of T cell responses to AZD1222 COVID-19 vaccine. To note about this clone: The antigen remains undetermined.

Pooled samples include second doses given at about 4 or 12 weeks. Findings and limits, study-wide: Baseline seropositives among AZD1222 recipients totaled only six or seven. Repertoire sampling happened only post peak T cell response.

V was cut by 8 bases and J by 8 bases, with 15 bases left in between. CDR1 and CDR2 from the germline V gene are SEHNR and FQNEAQ (reference sequence). This CDR3 spans 12 amino acids. Assay used: immunoSEQ multiplex PCR; TCRdb lists only in-frame clones, some missing. The repertoire holds around 120,000 clones, with almost 95% as singletons. This chain joins TRBV7-9 and TRBJ1-2, with D unclear. The receptor's source is an adult who received the AZD1222 COVID-19 vaccine. Sequenced material: peripheral blood, taken 28 days after the second AZD1222 dose. The CDR3 DNA reads as TGTGCCAGCGTATTGACGGACGGGGGCTACACCTTC. Residues: CASVLTDGGYTF.